Listed below are T cell receptor beta chains from one sample, sequenced in a study of blood T cell repertoires in COVID-19. Clones were sequenced by immunoSEQ multiplex PCR, and TCRdb holds only the in-frame ones, with some missing. The table has around 200,000 clones, almost 90% seen once. Sequences were obtained from peripheral blood. The receptors here all came from a man between 18 and 35 years old with active or convalescent COVID-19. CDR3s include the opening cysteine and the closing phenylalanine or tryptophan. The D gene is left open where the match is weak. For some rows the clone size is stated as once, few or many, or as a class when expanded; others skip it.

d_call	v_call	clone_size	j_call	cdr3_nt	cdr3_aa
.	TRBV15	.	TRBJ2-5	TGTGCCACCAGCAGAGCACAGGGACAAGAGACCCAGTACTTC	CATSRAQGQETQYF
TRBD1	TRBV5-1	.	TRBJ1-2	TGCGCCAGCAGCTCCACAGGGGGCGACTATGGCTACACCTTC	CASSSTGGDYGYTF
.	TRBV7-2	.	TRBJ2-3	TGTGCCAGCAGCTTAGAGGGCAGGGGAGGCACAGATACGCAGTATTTT	CASSLEGRGGTDTQYF
.	TRBV30	once	TRBJ1-3	TGTGCCTGGAGTGTAGCGATCTCTGGAAACACCATATATTTT	CAWSVAISGNTIYF
.	TRBV12-3/TRBV12-4	.	TRBJ1-1	TGTGCCAGCAGTATGACTAAGAACACTGAAGCTTTCTTT	CASSMTKNTEAFF
TRBD2	TRBV10-3	.	TRBJ2-2	TGTGCCATCAGTTCCACTCTAGCGGGGGGCAACACCGGGGAGCTGTTTTTT	CAISSTLAGGNTGELFF
TRBD1	TRBV3-1/TRBV3-2	.	TRBJ1-1	TGTGCCAGCAGCCTTCAACCCCGGGACAGTCGGACGAACACTGAAGCTTTCTTT	CASSLQPRDSRTNTEAFF
.	TRBV6-4	.	TRBJ2-3	TGTGCCAGCAGTGACTCGAGCGGTTCAGATACGCAGTATTTT	CASSDSSGSDTQYF
.	TRBV10-3	.	TRBJ2-2	TGTGCCATCAGTGAGTCGAGTCCTTACACCGGGGAGCTGTTTTTT	CAISESSPYTGELFF
.	TRBV7-8	.	TRBJ2-7	TGTGCCAGCAGCTTATTTCGGTCTGAAGCCTACGAGCAGTACTTC	CASSLFRSEAYEQYF
.	TRBV19	.	TRBJ1-2	TGTGCCACCTCCGACGGAGCCTATGGCTACACCTTC	CATSDGAYGYTF
.	TRBV6-2/TRBV6-3	.	TRBJ1-2	TGTGCCAGCAGTTTGGGGGGATCCTGGTATGGCTACACCTTC	CASSLGGSWYGYTF
.	TRBV7-9	once	TRBJ2-7	TGTGCCAGCAGCTTTGGGCAGGTTGGCGAGCAGTACTTC	CASSFGQVGEQYF
TRBD1	TRBV14	.	TRBJ1-2	TGTGCCAGCAGCCCTAAGGGGGCTGGCTACACCTTC	CASSPKGAGYTF
.	TRBV30	.	TRBJ1-2	TGTGCCTGGGGCCTTAAGGACAGACACGGCTACACCTTC	CAWGLKDRHGYTF
TRBD2	TRBV18	.	TRBJ2-7	TGTGCCAGCTCACAGACTAGCGGGGGAGTAGGCGAGCAGTACTTC	CASSQTSGGVGEQYF
.	TRBV6-1	.	TRBJ1-4	TGTGCCAGCAGTGCTCCCGATCCGGGAACTAGAACGACTAATGAAAAACTGTTTTTT	CASSAPDPGTRTTNEKLFF
TRBD2	TRBV6-5	.	TRBJ2-1	TGTGCCAGCAGTTACCGGACTAGCGGTTACAATGAGCAGTTCTTC	CASSYRTSGYNEQFF
TRBD1	TRBV18	.	TRBJ1-2	TGTGCCAGCTCACCACCGGGGGGACAGGGAACCTATGGCTACACCTTC	CASSPPGGQGTYGYTF
TRBD1	TRBV5-1	.	TRBJ1-5	TGCGCCAGCAGCCTTGACAGGGTTAAGAATCAGCCCCAGCATTTT	CASSLDRVKNQPQHF
.	TRBV6-2/TRBV6-3	once	TRBJ1-3	TGTGCCAGCAGTTACCGAGGATCCGGAAACACCATATATTTT	CASSYRGSGNTIYF
TRBD2	TRBV7-9	few	TRBJ2-2	TGTGCCAGCAGCTTATATAGCGGGAGGATCGGGGAGCTGTTTTTT	CASSLYSGRIGELFF
.	TRBV19	once	TRBJ2-7	TGTGCCAGTAGTTTCGGGGCGGGGAGCTCCTACGAGCAGTACTTC	CASSFGAGSSYEQYF
TRBD2	TRBV2	.	TRBJ2-3	TGTGCCAGCAGCGACCGGACTAGCGGGGCCCCTAGCACAGATACGCAGTATTTT	CASSDRTSGAPSTDTQYF
.	TRBV29-1	.	TRBJ1-5	TGCAGCGTTGAAGGCGACACCAATCAGCCCCAGCATTTT	CSVEGDTNQPQHF
TRBD1	TRBV25-1	.	TRBJ1-4	TGTGCCAGCAGTGAAACTAGGGGACAGGTGGATGAAAAACTGTTTTTT	CASSETRGQVDEKLFF